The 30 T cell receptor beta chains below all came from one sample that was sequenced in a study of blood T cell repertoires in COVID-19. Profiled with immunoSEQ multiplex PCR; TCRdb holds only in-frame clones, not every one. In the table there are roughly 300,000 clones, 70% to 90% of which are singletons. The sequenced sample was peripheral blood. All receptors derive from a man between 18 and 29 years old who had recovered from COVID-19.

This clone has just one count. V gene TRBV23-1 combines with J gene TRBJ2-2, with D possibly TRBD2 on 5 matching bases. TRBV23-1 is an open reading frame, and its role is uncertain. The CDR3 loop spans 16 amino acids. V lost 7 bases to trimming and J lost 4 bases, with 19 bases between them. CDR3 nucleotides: TGCGCCAGCACCAACGGTATGGCGGGCGTCACCGGGGAGCTGTTTTTT. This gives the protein CASTNGMAGVTGELFF.

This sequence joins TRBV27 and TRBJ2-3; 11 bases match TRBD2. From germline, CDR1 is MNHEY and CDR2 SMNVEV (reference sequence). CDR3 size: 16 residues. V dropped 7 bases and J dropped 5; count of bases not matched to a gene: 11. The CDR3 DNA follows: TGTGCCAGCAACCTTAGCGGGAGGGTCACGGGAGATACGCAGTATTTT. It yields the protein CASNLSGRVTGDTQYF.

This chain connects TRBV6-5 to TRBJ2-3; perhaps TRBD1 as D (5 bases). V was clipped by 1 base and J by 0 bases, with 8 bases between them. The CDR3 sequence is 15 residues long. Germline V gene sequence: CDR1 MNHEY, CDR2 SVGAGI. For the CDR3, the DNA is TGTGCCAGCAGTTACTTTCAGGGCAGCACAGATACGCAGTATTTT. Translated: CASSYFQGSTDTQYF.

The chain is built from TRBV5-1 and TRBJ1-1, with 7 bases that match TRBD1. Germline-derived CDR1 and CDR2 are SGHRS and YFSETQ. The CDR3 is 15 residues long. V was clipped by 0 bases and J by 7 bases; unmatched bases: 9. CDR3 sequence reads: CASSLEARGFDEAFF. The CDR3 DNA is TGCGCCAGCAGCTTGGAGGCCAGGGGGTTCGATGAAGCTTTCTTT.

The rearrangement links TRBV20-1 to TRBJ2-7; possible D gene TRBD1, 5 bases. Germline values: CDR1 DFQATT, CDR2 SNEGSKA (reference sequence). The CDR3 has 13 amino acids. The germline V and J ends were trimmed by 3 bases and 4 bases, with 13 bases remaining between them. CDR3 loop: CSASPLDSYEQYF. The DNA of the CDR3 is TGCAGTGCTAGTCCCTTAGACAGTTACGAGCAGTACTTC.

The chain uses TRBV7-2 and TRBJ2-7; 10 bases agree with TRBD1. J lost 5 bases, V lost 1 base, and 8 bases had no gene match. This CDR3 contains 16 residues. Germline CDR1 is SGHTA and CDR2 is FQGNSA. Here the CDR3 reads CASSLGYSTGGNEQYF. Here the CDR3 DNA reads TGTGCCAGCAGCTTAGGCTACTCGACAGGGGGCAACGAGCAGTACTTC.

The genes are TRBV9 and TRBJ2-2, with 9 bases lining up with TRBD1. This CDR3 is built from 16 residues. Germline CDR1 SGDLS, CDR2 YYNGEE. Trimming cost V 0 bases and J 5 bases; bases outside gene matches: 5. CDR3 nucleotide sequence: TGTGCCAGCAGCGTAGAGGGACAGGGTCCGACCGGGGAGCTGTTTTTT. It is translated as CASSVEGQGPTGELFF.

The CDR3 here is CASSLVGTSGLTQYF. CDR3 sequence (DNA): TGTGCCAGCAGCTTGGTCGGGACTAGCGGGTTAACGCAGTATTTT. This chain links TRBV5-6 with TRBJ2-3; 12 positions match TRBD2. The CDR3 contains 15 residues. Germline loops: CDR1 SGHDT, CDR2 YYEEEE. V lost 0 bases to trimming and J lost 9 bases; unmatched junction nucleotides: 5.

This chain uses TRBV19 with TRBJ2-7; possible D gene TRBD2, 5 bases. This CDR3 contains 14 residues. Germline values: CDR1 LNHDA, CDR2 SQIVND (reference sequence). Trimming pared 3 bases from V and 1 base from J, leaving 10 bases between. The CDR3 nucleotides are TGTGCCAGTAGTATCGGGGTTACATCCTACGAGCAGTACTTC. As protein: CASSIGVTSYEQYF.

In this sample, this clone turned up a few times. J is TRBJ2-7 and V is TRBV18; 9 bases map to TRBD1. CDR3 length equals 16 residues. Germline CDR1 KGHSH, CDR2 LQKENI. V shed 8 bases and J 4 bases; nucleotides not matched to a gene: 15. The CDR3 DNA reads TGTGCCAGCGCAACCGGAGCCGGGACAGGGATGTACGAGCAGTACTTC. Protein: CASATGAGTGMYEQYF.

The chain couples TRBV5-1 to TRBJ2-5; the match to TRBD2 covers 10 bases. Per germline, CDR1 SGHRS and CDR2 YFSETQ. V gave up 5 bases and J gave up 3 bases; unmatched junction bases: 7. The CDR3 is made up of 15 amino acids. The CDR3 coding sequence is TGCGCCAGCAGGGGGCTAGCGGGGGCGAAAGAGACCCAGTACTTC. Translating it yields CASRGLAGAKETQYF.

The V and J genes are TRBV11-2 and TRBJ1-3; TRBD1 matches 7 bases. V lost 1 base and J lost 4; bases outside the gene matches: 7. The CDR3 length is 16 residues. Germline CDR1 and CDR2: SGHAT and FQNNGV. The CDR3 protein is CASSLGFWGQGNTIYF. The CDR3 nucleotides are TGTGCCAGCAGCTTAGGATTCTGGGGACAGGGAAACACCATATATTTT.

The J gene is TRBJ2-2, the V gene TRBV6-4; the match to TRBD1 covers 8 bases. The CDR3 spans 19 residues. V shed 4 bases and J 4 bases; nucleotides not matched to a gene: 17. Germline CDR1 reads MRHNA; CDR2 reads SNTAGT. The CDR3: CASSGDRGRPKTPTGELFF. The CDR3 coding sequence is TGTGCCAGCAGTGGCGACAGGGGCCGCCCTAAGACGCCCACCGGGGAGCTGTTTTTT.

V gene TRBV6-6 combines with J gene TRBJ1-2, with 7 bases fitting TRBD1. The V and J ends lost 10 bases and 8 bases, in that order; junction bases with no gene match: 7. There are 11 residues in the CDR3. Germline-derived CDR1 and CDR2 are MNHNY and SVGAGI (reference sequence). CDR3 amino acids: CATETGLGYTF. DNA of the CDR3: TGTGCCACCGAGACAGGGTTAGGCTACACCTTC.

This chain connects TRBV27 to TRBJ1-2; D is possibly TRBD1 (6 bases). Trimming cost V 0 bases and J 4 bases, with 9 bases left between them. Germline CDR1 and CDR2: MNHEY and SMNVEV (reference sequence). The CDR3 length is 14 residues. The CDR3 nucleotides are TGTGCCAGCAGTTTATCCGGGGACACCTATGGCTACACCTTC. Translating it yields CASSLSGDTYGYTF.

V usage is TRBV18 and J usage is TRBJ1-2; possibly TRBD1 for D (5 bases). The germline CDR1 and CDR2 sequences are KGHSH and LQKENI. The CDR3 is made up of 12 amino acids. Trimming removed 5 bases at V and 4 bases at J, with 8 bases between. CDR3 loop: CASSYDSYGYTF. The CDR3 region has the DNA TGTGCCAGCTCATACGACAGCTATGGCTACACCTTC.

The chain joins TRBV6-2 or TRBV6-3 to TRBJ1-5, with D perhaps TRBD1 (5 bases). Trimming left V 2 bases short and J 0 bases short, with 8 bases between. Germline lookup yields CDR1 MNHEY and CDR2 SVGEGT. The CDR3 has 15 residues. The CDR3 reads CASSYPGNSNQPQHF. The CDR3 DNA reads TGTGCCAGCAGTTACCCAGGGAATAGCAATCAGCCCCAGCATTTT.

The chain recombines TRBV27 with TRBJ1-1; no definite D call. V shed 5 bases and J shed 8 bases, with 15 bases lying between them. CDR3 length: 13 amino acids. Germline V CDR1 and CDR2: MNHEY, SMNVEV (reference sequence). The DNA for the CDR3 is TGTGCCAGCAGTCCCTTCGGACGGGAAGAAGCTTTCTTT. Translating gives CASSPFGREEAFF.

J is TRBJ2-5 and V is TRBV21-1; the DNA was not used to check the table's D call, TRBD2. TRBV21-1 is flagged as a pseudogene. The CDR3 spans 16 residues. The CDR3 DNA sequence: TGTGCCAGCAGCAAAGATTTCAGCGGGGGTGGGGAGACCCAGTACTTC. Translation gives CASSKDFSGGGETQYF.

The CDR3 protein is CASSQGTGKVSRPLHF. For the CDR3, the DNA is TGTGCCAGCAGCCAAGGGACAGGGAAGGTGTCTAGGCCCCTCCACTTT. The rearrangement uses TRBV4-2 and TRBJ1-6, with 8 bases that match TRBD1. With V trimmed by 1 base and J by 13 bases, 12 bases remained unmatched. Germline assignment: CDR1 LGHNA and CDR2 YNFKEQ. The CDR3 sequence is 16 residues long.

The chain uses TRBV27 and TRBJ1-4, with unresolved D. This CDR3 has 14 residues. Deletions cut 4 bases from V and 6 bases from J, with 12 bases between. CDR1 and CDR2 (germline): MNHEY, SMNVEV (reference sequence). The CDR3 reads CASSSLYEDEKLFF. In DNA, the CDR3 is TGTGCCAGCAGTTCCCTTTATGAGGATGAAAAACTGTTTTTT.

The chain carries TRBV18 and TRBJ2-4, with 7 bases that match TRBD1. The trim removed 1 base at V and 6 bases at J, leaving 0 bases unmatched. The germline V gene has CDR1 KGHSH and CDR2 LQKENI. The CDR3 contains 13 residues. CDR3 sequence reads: CASSPQGANIQYF. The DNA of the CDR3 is TGTGCCAGCTCACCACAGGGGGCAAACATTCAGTACTTC.

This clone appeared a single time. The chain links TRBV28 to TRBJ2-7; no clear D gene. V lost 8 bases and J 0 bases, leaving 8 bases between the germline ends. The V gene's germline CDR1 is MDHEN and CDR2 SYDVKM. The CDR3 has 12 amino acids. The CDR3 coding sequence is TGTGCCAGCTACACGTTCTCCTACGAGCAGTACTTC. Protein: CASYTFSYEQYF.

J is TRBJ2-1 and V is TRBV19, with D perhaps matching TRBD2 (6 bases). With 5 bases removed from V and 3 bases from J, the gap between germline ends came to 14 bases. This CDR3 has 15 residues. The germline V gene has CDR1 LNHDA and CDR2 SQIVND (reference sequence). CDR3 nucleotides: TGTGCCAGTAGTTTACTAGCCGCCAACTACAATGAGCAGTTCTTC. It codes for CASSLLAANYNEQFF.

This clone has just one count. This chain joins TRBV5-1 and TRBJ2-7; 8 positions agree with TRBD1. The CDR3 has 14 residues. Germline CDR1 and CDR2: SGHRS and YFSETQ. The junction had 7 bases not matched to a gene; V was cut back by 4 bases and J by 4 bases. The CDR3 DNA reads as TGCGCCAGCAGCACCCGACAGGGGAGGTACGAGCAGTACTTC. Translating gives CASSTRQGRYEQYF.

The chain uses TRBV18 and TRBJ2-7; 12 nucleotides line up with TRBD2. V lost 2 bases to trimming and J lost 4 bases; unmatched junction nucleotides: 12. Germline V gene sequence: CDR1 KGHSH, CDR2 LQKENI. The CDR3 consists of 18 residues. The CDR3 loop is CASSPIPLAGGPIYEQYF. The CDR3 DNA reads TGTGCCAGCTCACCAATACCCCTAGCGGGAGGGCCTATTTACGAGCAGTACTTC.

This CDR3 is CASSLGTSGSSTYNEQFF. The DNA of the CDR3 is TGTGCCAGCAGCCTAGGGACTAGCGGGAGTTCCACCTACAATGAGCAGTTCTTC. The V gene is TRBV11-2, the J gene TRBJ2-1, with TRBD2 matching over 14 bases. Germline CDR1 is SGHAT and CDR2 is FQNNGV. The trim removed 5 bases at V and 2 bases at J, leaving 8 bases unmatched. The CDR3 covers 18 residues.

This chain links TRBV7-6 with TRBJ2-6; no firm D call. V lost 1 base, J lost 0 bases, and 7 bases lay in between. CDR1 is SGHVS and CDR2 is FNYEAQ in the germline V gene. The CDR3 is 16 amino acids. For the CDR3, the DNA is TGTGCCAGCAGCTTAGTTCCAGACTCTGGGGCCAACGTCCTGACTTTC. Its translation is CASSLVPDSGANVLTF.

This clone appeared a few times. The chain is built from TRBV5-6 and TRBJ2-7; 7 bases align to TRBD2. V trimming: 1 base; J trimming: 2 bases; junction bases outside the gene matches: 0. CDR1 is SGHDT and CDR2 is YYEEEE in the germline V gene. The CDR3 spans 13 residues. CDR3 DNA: TGTGCCAGCAGCTTGAGCGGGGCCTACGAGCAGTACTTC. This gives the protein CASSLSGAYEQYF.

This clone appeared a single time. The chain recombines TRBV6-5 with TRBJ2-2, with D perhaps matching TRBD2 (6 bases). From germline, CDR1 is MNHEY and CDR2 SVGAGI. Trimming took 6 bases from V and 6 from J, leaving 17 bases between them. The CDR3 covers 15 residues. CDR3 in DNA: TGTGCCAGCAGGGGGAACCCGGGGGACTCCGGGGAGCTGTTTTTT. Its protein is CASRGNPGDSGELFF.